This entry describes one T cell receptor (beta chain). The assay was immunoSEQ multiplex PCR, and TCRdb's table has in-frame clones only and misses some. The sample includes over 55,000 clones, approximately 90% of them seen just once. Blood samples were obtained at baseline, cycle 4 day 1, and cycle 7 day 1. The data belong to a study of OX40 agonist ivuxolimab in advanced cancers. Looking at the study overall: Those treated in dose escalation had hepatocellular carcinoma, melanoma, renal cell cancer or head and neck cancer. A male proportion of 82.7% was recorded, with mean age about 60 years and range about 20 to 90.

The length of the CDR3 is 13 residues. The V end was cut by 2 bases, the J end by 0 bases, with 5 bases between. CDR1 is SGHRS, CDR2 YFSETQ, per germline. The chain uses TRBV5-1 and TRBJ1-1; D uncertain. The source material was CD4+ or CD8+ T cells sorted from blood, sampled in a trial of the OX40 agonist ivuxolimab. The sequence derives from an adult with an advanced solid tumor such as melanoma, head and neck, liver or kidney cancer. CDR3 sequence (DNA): TGCGCCAGCAGCTTCGAGTTGAACACTGAAGCTTTCTTT. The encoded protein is CASSFELNTEAFF.